Listed below are T cell receptor beta chains from one sample, sequenced in a study of T cells after yellow fever vaccination. TCRdb re-called the 5' RACE reads with MiXCR, one entry per CDR3 protein. The data show some 340,000 distinct CDR3 sequences, with approximately 12% seen just once and 3% to 3.5% held by the top ten. The specimen comprised CD4+ T cells sorted from PBMCs, sampled 45 days after the yellow fever booster vaccination. The receptors stem from a man aged 18 to 35 who received the YFV17D yellow fever vaccine. Each CDR3 is given with its conserved first and last residue.

j_call v_call cdr3_aa
TRBJ2-1 TRBV6-2/TRBV6-3 CASSYSSSQLNEQFF
TRBJ1-5 TRBV20-1 CSARPGGIQPQHF
TRBJ2-3 TRBV24-1 CATSGPGLGTDTQYF
TRBJ1-6 TRBV18 CASSGDRANSPLHF
TRBJ2-7 TRBV19 CASSTAGLGGEQYF
TRBJ2-2 TRBV5-1 CASQPGPNTGELFF
TRBJ2-1 TRBV7-2 CASSSSGTSGANEQFF
TRBJ2-1 TRBV10-2 CASSRGDEQFF
TRBJ2-7 TRBV5-1 CASSPGDRHSYEQYF
TRBJ2-5 TRBV5-6 CASSLSGGAGETQYF
TRBJ2-3 TRBV7-2 CASSLVPGGSTDTQYF
TRBJ2-2 TRBV6-2/TRBV6-3 CASSFKRANTGELFF
TRBJ1-4 TRBV10-3 CAISESTGDNEKLFF
TRBJ2-3 TRBV5-1 CASSLELAGGTDTQYF
TRBJ2-2 TRBV5-1 CASSPGLGDTGELFF
TRBJ2-1 TRBV5-1 CASSPVTGNEQFF
TRBJ2-7 TRBV10-2 CAGLRDSSSYEQYF
TRBJ1-5 TRBV7-8 CASNSHDKDRGNQPQHF
TRBJ2-1 TRBV5-1 CASSLAGGVNNEQFF
TRBJ2-3 TRBV7-2 CASSLGGLAGDTQYF
TRBJ1-2 TRBV7-2 CASSTGQGAKGYTF
TRBJ2-5 TRBV5-4 CASSLTGSETQYF
TRBJ1-1 TRBV15 CATSRGWGRGQFRDTEAFF
TRBJ2-3 TRBV21-1 CASSNFPGGTDTQYF
TRBJ2-3 TRBV20-1 CSARDLGGGALRADTQYF
TRBJ1-5 TRBV7-2 CASSRDRMQPQHF
TRBJ2-2 TRBV2 CASSRTMVDTGELFF
TRBJ1-5 TRBV4-1 CASSQGVAGASNQPQHF
TRBJ2-3 TRBV5-1 CASKSGTIYTDTQYF
TRBJ1-6 TRBV7-8 CASSLEGLAVRSPLHF
TRBJ2-3 TRBV6-6 CASSPMRRSRDTQYF
TRBJ2-7 TRBV7-9 CASSLALAYEQYF
TRBJ2-4 TRBV7-9 CASSPLGTERNIQYF
TRBJ2-7 TRBV7-9 CASSSTGGRSYEQYF